This T cell receptor beta chain emerged from a study of blood T cell repertoires in COVID-19. The CDR3 is made up of 14 amino acids. Deletions cut 7 bases from V and 0 bases from J, with 10 bases between. CDR1 and CDR2 from the germline V gene are SNHLY and FYNNEI. The repertoire was sequenced with immunoSEQ multiplex PCR; TCRdb's copy has only in-frame clones and lacks some. The sample has about 68,000 clones; 91% are singletons. This chain joins TRBV2 and TRBJ1-3, with a possible D match to TRBD1 (5 bases). This receptor was obtained from a man aged 35 to 55 with COVID-19, enrolled during active disease. The material sequenced was peripheral blood. CDR3 sequence reads: CASKDNYSGNTIYF. DNA of the CDR3: TGTGCCAGCAAGGACAACTACTCTGGAAACACCATATATTTT. Drawing the rest from reference TRBV2 and TRBJ1-3, the complete variable domain is EPEVTQTPSHQVTQMGQEVILRCVPISNHLYFYWYRQILGQKVEFLVSFYNNEISEKSEIFDDQFSVERPDGSNFTLKIRSTKLEDSAMYFCASKDNYSGNTIYFGEGSWLTVV.